This passage covers 11 T cell receptor beta chains from one sample sequenced in a study of T-cell reconstitution after alpha-beta-depleted transplantation in children. Unique molecular identifiers were incorporated when the TCRbeta library was constructed. MiXCR, applied by TCRdb to the PCR reads, yields one record per CDR3 protein. The table lists roughly 170,000 distinct CDR3 sequences, about 6.3% of them singletons. The sample here was PBMCs from the stem cell graft donor, taken from the stem cell graft. These receptors were collected from a human donor who donated a stem cell graft to a child with Wiskott-Aldrich syndrome.

The table lists this clonotype with many counts. The chain couples TRBV10-1 to TRBJ2-3, with unresolved D. The ends were cut back, 3 bases at V and 5 bases at J, with 12 bases in the middle. Germline-derived CDR1 and CDR2 are WNHNN and SYGVQD (reference sequence). This CDR3 region has 14 residues. The CDR3: CASSEFGPGDTQYF. The CDR3 nucleotides read TGCGCCAGCAGTGAATTCGGGCCGGGAGATACGCAGTATTTT.

This clonotype was detected many times. The rearrangement uses TRBV5-5 and TRBJ2-4; D may be TRBD2 (7 bases). Germline V gene lookup returns CDR1 SGHKS and CDR2 YYEKEE (reference sequence). The V end was cut by 4 bases, the J end by 2 bases, with 13 bases between. This CDR3 comprises 15 residues. CDR3 sequence reads: CASSLRGGPKNIQYF. CDR3 coding DNA: TGTGCCAGCAGCCTGAGGGGGGGGCCCAAAAACATTCAGTACTTC.

This clonotype occurred many times. The chain is built from TRBV6-1 and TRBJ2-5, with TRBD2 matching over 9 bases. With 7 bases clipped from V and 4 bases from J, the junction kept 7 bases outside the gene matches. This CDR3 contains 14 residues. In germline, CDR1 is MNHNS, CDR2 SASEGT. The CDR3 loop is CASNPSGKGETQYF. The CDR3 coding sequence is TGTGCCAGCAACCCTAGCGGGAAGGGAGAGACCCAGTACTTC.

This clonotype was detected ten times or more. V gene TRBV10-3 combines with J gene TRBJ1-1; 7 bases match TRBD1. The germline gives CDR1 ENHRY, CDR2 SYGVKD. This CDR3 region has 13 residues. After removal of 8 bases from V and 5 bases from J, the junction contained 8 bases not matched to a gene. CDR3 amino acids: CAIGTGVGTEAFF. CDR3 in DNA: TGTGCCATCGGAACAGGGGTAGGGACTGAAGCTTTCTTT.

This clonotype has ten or more counts. V and J are TRBV10-3 and TRBJ2-1; D possibly corresponds to TRBD2 (6 bases). Germline V lookup: CDR1 ENHRY, CDR2 SYGVKD. The CDR3 has 15 residues. The V and J ends lost 3 bases and 7 bases respectively, with 16 bases between them. CDR3 sequence reads: CAISERAAGRNEQFF. The CDR3 bases are TGTGCCATCAGTGAACGGGCCGCGGGAAGGAATGAGCAGTTCTTC.

This clonotype was seen at least ten times. This chain connects TRBV24-1 to TRBJ2-1, with a tentative D call TRBD2 (5 bases). The CDR3 length is 16 residues. Germline CDR1 and CDR2: KGHDR and SFDVKD. Between the trimmed V and J ends, which lost 7 bases and 2 bases, there was a span of 17 bases. The CDR3 DNA sequence: TGTGCCACCAGCTCTGCTCTAGCTCTCACCTACAATGAGCAGTTCTTC. Its translation is CATSSALALTYNEQFF.

This clonotype was detected many times. The chain joins TRBV12-3 or TRBV12-4 to TRBJ2-7; TRBD2 matches at 8 bases. The CDR3 spans 15 residues. V dropped 6 bases and J dropped 5; count of bases not matched to a gene: 12. The CDR3 nucleotides read TGTGCCAGCAGCCCTCGGAACAGCGGGAGCCACGAGCAGTACTTC. Its translation is CASSPRNSGSHEQYF.

This clonotype showed up many times. The V call is TRBV7-2, the J call TRBJ1-1, with a tentative D call TRBD1 (5 bases). The CDR3 runs 14 residues. The germline V gene has CDR1 SGHTA and CDR2 FQGNSA. The V gene lost 3 bases and the J gene lost 3 bases, with 11 bases spanning the gap. The CDR3 DNA sequence: TGTGCCAGCAGCTTTGTAGGGGCGGACACTGAAGCTTTCTTT. Its protein is CASSFVGADTEAFF.

In this sample, this clonotype turned up many times. CDR3: CSVEQVNYNEQFF. The CDR3 DNA is TGCAGCGTTGAACAGGTCAACTACAATGAGCAGTTCTTC. This sequence joins TRBV29-1 and TRBJ2-1; D is unclear. The CDR3 runs to 13 residues. CDR1 is SQVTM, CDR2 ANQGSEA, per germline. The ends were cut back, 2 bases at V and 3 bases at J, with 8 bases in the middle.

The table lists this clonotype with many counts. The rearrangement joins TRBV7-2 to TRBJ2-1; 10 bases are a match to TRBD2. The CDR3 sequence is 15 residues long. Trimming took 1 base from V and 7 from J; bases not matched to a gene: 4. Germline CDR1 is SGHTA and CDR2 is FQGNSA. CDR3 sequence reads: CASSLETSGINEQFF. CDR3 in DNA: TGTGCCAGCAGCTTAGAAACTAGCGGGATAAATGAGCAGTTCTTC.

A few counts support this clonotype. This chain links TRBV10-3 with TRBJ1-2; no reliable D call. The CDR3 totals 14 residues. Germline CDR1 reads ENHRY; CDR2 reads SYGVKD. Between the trimmed V and J ends, which lost 2 bases and 2 bases, there was a span of 9 bases. DNA of the CDR3: TGTGCCATCAGTGAGAGTTCAGCAAACTATGGCTACACCTTC. Its translation: CAISESSANYGYTF.